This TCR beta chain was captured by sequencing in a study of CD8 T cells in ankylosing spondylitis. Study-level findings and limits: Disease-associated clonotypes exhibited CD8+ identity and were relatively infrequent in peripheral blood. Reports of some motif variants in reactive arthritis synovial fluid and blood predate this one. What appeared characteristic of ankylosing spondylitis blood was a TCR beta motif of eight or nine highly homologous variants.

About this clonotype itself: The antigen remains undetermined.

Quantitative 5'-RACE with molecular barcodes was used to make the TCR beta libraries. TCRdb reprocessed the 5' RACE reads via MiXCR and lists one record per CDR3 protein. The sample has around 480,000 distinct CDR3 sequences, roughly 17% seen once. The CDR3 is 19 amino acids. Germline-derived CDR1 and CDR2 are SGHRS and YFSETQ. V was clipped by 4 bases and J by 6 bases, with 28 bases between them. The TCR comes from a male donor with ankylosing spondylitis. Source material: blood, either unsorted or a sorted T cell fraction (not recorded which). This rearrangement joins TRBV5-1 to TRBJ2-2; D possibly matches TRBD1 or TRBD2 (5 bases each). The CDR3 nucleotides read TGCGCCAGCAGCCTTGCGGGCCCTGGGTCCCTGGGACGATCCGGGGAGCTGTTTTTT. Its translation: CASSLAGPGSLGRSGELFF.